Sequencing of this T cell receptor beta chain was carried out in a study of blood T cell repertoires in COVID-19. The overall study: The samples span acute and convalescent COVID-19 from the United States, Italy and Spain. In each case, the material was cDNA or gDNA derived from T cells, B-cell-depleted T cells, or PBMCs.

CDR3 size: 14 residues. Trimming pared 7 bases from V and 4 bases from J, leaving 13 bases between. Per the germline V gene, CDR1 is MNHEY and CDR2 is SVGAGI. Authors' methods: Scientists estimated how many nucleated cells there were by amplifying reference gene primers. Sequenced by immunoSEQ multiplex PCR; TCRdb stores in-frame clones only, minus some. That table supplies the V and J calls and clone size; D and trimming were determined from the DNA. The data contain 300,000 to 400,000 clones, about 89% of them singletons. One Seattle source followed patients from active infection through their disease course. In this sample, this clone turned up a few times.

Material: peripheral blood. The chain is built from TRBV6-5 and TRBJ1-4, with D maybe TRBD1 (6 bases). The clonotype comes from a woman aged 55 to 70 with COVID-19, enrolled during active disease. The CDR3 reads CASIGGTINEKLFF. CDR3 DNA sequence: TGTGCCAGCATAGGGGGTACAATTAATGAAAAACTGTTTTTT.